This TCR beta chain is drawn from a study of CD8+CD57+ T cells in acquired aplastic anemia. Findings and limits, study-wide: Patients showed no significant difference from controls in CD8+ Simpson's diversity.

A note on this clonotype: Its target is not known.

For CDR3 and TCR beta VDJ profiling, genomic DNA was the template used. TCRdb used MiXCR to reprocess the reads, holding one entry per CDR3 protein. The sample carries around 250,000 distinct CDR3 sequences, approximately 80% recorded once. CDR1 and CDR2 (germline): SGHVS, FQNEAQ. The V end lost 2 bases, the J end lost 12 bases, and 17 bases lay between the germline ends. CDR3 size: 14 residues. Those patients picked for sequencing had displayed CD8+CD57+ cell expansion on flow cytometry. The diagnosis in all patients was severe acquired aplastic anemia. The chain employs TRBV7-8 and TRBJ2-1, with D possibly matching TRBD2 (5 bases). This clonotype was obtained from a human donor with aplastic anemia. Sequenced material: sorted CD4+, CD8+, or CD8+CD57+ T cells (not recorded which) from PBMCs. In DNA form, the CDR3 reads TGTGCCAGCAGCTTAACCGGAGGCTACAATACGCAGTTCTTC. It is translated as CASSLTGGYNTQFF.